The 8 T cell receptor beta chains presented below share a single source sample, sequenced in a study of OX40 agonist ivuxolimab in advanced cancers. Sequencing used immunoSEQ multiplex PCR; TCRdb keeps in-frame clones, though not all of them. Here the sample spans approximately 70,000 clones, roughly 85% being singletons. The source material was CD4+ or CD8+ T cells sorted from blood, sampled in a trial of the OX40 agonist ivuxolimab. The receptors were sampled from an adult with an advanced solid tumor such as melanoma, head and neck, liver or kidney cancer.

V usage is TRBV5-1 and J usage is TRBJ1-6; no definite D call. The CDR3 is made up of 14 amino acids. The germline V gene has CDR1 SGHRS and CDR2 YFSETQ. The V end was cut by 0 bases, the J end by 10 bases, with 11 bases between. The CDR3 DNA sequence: TGCGCCAGCAGCTTGGACAGTTCGTGGTCACCCCTCCACTTT. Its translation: CASSLDSSWSPLHF.

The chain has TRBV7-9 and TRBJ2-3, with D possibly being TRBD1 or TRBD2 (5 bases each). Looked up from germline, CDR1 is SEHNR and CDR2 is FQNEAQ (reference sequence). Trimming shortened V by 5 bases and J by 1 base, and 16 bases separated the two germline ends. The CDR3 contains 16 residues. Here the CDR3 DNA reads TGTGCCAGCAGCCCATTCCGGGACCAACGCACAGATACGCAGTATTTT. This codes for CASSPFRDQRTDTQYF. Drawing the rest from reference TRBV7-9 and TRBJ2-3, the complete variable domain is DTGVSQNPRHKITKRGQNVTFRCDPISEHNRLYWYRQTLGQGPEFLTYFQNEAQLEKSRLLSDRFSAERPKGSFSTLEIQRTEQGDSAMYLCASSPFRDQRTDTQYFGPGTRLTVL.

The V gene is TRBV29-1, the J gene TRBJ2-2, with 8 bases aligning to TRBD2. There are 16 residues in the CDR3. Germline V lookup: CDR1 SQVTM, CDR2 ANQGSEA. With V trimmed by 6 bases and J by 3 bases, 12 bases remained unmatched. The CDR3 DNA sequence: TGCAGCGTCGCCGGGACTAGTTATCGAGACACCGGGGAGCTGTTTTTT. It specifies CSVAGTSYRDTGELFF.

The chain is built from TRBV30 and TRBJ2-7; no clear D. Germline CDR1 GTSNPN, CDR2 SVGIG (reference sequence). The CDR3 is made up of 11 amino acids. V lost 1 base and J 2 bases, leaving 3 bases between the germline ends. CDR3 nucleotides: TGTGCCTGGAGTGGCCCCTACGAGCAGTACTTC. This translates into CAWSGPYEQYF.

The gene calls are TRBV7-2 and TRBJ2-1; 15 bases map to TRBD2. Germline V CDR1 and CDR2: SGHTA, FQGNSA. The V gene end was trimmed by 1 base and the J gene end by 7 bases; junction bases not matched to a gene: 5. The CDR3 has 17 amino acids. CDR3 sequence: CASSLGGTSGRTNEQFF. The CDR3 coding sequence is TGTGCCAGCAGCTTAGGGGGGACTAGCGGGAGGACGAATGAGCAGTTCTTC. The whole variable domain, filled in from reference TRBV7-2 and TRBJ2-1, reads GAGVSQSPSNKVTEKGKDVELRCDPISGHTALYWYRQSLGQGLEFLIYFQGNSAPDKSGLPSDRFSAERTGGSVSTLTIQRTQQEDSAVYLCASSLGGTSGRTNEQFFGPGTRLTVL.

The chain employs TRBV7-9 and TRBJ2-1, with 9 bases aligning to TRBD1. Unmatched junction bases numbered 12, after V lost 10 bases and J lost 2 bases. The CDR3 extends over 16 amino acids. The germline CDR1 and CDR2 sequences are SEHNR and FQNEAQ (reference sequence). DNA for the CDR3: TGTGCCATCAATTCCTTACAGGGGGCGGCCTACAATGAGCAGTTCTTC. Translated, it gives CAINSLQGAAYNEQFF.

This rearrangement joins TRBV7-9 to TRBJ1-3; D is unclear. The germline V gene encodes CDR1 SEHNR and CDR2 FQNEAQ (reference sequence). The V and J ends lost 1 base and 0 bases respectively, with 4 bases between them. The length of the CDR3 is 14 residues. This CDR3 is CASSLGASGNTIYF. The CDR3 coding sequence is TGTGCCAGCAGCTTAGGGGCCTCTGGAAACACCATATATTTT.

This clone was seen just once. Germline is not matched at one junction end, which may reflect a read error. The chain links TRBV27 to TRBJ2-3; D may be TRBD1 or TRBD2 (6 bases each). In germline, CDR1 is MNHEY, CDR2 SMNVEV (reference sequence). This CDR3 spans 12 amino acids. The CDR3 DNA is TGTGCCACCAGTAGGGGGGCAGATACGCAGTATTTT. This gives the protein CATSRGADTQYF.